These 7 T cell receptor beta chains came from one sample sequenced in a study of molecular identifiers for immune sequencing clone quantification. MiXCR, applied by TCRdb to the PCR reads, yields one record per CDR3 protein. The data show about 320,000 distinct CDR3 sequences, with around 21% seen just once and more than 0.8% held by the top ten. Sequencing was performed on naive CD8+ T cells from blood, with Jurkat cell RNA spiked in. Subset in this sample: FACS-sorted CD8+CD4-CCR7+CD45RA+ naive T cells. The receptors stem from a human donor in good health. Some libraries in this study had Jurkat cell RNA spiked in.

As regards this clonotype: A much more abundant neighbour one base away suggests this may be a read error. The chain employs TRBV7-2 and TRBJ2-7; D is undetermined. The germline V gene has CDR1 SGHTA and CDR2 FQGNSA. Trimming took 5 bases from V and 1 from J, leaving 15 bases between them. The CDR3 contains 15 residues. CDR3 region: CTSSTEPGLSYEQYF. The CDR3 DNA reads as TGTACCAGCAGCACGGAGCCGGGCCTTTCCTACGAGCAGTACTTC.

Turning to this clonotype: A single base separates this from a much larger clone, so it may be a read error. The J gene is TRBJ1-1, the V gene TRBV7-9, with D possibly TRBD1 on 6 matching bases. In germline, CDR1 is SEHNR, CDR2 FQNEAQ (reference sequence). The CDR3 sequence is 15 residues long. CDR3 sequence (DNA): TGTGCCAGCGGCTTAGGCCAGGGGATTAACACTGAAGCTTTCTTT. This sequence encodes CASGLGQGINTEAFF.

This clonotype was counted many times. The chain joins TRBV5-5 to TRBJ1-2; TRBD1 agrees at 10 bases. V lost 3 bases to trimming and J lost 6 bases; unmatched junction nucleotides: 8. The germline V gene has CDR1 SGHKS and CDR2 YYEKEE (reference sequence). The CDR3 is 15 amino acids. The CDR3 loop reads CASSSRTTGGNGYTF. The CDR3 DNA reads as TGTGCCAGCAGCTCCCGCACGACAGGGGGCAATGGCTACACCTTC.

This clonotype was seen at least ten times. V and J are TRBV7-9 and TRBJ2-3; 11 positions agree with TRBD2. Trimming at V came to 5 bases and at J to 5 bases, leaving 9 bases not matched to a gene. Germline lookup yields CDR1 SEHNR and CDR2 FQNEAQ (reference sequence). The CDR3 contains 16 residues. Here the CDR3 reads CASSATSGGGGDTQYF. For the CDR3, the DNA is TGTGCCAGCAGCGCTACTAGCGGGGGAGGGGGAGATACGCAGTATTTT.

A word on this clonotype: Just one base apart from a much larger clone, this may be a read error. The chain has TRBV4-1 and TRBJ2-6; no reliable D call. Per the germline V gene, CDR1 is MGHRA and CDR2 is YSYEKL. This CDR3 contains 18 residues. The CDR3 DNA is TGCGTCAGCAGCCAAAAGGACCAAAGGAGCTCTGGGGCCAACGTCCTGACTTTC. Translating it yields CVSSQKDQRSSGANVLTF.

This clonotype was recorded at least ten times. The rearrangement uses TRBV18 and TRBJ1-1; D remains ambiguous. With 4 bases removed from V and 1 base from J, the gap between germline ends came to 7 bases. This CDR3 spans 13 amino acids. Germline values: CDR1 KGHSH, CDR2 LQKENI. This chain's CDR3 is CASSHRANTEAFF. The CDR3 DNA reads TGTGCCAGCTCACACCGGGCGAACACTGAAGCTTTCTTT.

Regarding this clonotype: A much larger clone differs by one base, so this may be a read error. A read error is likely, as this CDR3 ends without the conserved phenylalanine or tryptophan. The CDR3 nucleotides are TGTGCCAGCTCACCTGGGGGCGGCAATCAGCCCCAGCATCTT. This translates into CASSPGGGNQPQHL. V gene TRBV18 combines with J gene TRBJ1-5; possibly TRBD1 for D (6 bases). Germline V lookup: CDR1 KGHSH, CDR2 LQKENI. Trimming removed 3 bases from V and 2 bases from J, with 8 bases in between. CDR3 length: 14 residues.